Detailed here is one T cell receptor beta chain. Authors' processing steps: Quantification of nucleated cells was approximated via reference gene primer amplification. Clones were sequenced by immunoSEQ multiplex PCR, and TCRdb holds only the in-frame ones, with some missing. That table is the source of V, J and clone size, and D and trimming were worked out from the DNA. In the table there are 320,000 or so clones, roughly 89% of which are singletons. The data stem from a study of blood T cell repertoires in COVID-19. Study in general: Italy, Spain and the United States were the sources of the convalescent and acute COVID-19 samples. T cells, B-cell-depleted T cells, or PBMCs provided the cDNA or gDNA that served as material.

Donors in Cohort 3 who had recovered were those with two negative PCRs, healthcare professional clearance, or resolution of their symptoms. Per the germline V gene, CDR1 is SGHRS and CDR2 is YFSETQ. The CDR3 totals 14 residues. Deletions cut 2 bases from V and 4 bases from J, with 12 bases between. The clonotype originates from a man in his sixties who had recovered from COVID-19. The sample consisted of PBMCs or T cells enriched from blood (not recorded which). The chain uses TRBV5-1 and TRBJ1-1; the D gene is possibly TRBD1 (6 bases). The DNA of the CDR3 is TGCGCCAGCAGCTTACAGGGTGAGGGCACTGAAGCTTTCTTT. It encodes CASSLQGEGTEAFF. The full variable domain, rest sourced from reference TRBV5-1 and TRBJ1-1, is KAGVTQTPRYLIKTRGQQVTLSCSPISGHRSVSWYQQTPGQGLQFLFEYFSETQRNKGNFPGRFSGRQFSNSRSEMNVSTLELGDSALYLCASSLQGEGTEAFFGQGTRLTVV.